The TCR beta chain under discussion was sequenced for a study of T-cell reconstitution after alpha-beta-depleted transplantation in children. Points from the study as a whole: Reportedly, only several hundred clones from non-depleted graft cells drove alpha-beta T-cell counts at about two months. When one year had passed after transplant, most T-cell counts and diversity came from newly produced T cells. It was surviving recipient T cells and thymic progenitors that gave some patients high TCRbeta diversity at day 60.

Unique molecular identifiers were used in preparing the TCRbeta library. One entry per CDR3 protein, called by TCRdb with MiXCR from the PCR reads. The table has almost 250,000 distinct CDR3 sequences, more than 20% seen once. V shed 4 bases and J shed 3 bases, with 11 bases lying between them. CDR1 is SGDLS and CDR2 is YYNGEE in the germline V gene. The length of the CDR3 is 13 residues. The table lists this clonotype with many counts. The antigen is undetermined. This TCR was recovered from a girl aged 2-10 years with Fanconi anemia, due to receive a stem cell transplant. The sample in question was PBMCs, obtained before TCRalphabeta/CD19-depleted stem cell transplant. The V and J genes are TRBV9 and TRBJ2-7, with TRBD1 as a possible D gene (6 bases). The CDR3 sequence: CASSRDTGYEQYF. Here the CDR3 DNA reads TGTGCCAGCAGCCGGGACACGGGCTACGAGCAGTACTTC.